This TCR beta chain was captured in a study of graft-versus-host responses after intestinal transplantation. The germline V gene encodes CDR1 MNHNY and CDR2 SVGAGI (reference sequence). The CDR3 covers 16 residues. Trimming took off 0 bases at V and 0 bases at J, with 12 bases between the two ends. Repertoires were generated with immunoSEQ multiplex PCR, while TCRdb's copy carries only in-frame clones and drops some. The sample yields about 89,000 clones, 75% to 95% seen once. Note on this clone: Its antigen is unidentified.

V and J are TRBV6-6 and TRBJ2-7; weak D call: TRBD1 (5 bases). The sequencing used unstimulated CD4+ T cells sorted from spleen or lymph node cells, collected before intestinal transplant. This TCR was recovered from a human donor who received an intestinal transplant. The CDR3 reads CASSYSGQDPSYEQYF. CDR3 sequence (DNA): TGTGCCAGCAGTTACTCGGGGCAGGACCCCTCCTACGAGCAGTACTTC.